Each of the 3 T cell receptor beta chains below was sequenced from the same sample in a study of cytomegalovirus exposure and HLA in healthy donors listed by TCRdb under 2017. Libraries were built with the immunoSEQ multiplex PCR assay. TCRdb's version of the immuneACCESS table is confined to in-frame rearrangements and falls short of the full clone set. An unresolved V gene accounts for under half of the shortfall where checked; the remainder is of unknown origin. This sample is represented by around 220,000 clones; just over 85% of them were singletons. The top ten constitute over 2.5% of the sample. The sequenced sample consisted of PBMCs. The receptors here all came from a woman aged 18-30 years in good health and CMV-seronegative.

In the case of this clone: The sample contains more than one DNA sequence encoding this CDR3. As DNA, the CDR3 is TGTGCCATCAGTCGGGACAGTAGCAATCAGCCCCAGCATTTT. Its translation is CAISRDSSNQPQHF. This rearrangement joins TRBV10-3 to TRBJ1-5, with 7 nucleotides matching TRBD1. The CDR3 is made up of 14 amino acids. Per the germline V gene, CDR1 is ENHRY and CDR2 is SYGVKD. The junction had 1 base not matched to a gene; V was cut back by 5 bases and J by 0 bases.

The rearrangement joins TRBV7-2 to TRBJ1-2; a possible D gene is TRBD1 (5 bases). CDR1 and CDR2 (germline): SGHTA, FQGNSA. Between the trimmed V and J ends, which lost 2 bases and 4 bases, there was a span of 14 bases. The CDR3 is made up of 15 amino acids. The CDR3 nucleotides read TGTGCCAGCAGCTTAAAGGGGTCTAGGTCCTATGGCTACACCTTC. The encoded protein is CASSLKGSRSYGYTF. Combining the CDR3 with reference TRBV7-2 and TRBJ1-2 gives the whole variable domain GAGVSQSPSNKVTEKGKDVELRCDPISGHTALYWYRQSLGQGLEFLIYFQGNSAPDKSGLPSDRFSAERTGGSVSTLTIQRTQQEDSAVYLCASSLKGSRSYGYTFGSGTRLTVV.

This clone has a single count. The chain employs TRBV5-1 and TRBJ1-2; D is undetermined. The V end lost 2 bases, the J end lost 3 bases, and 11 bases lay between the germline ends. Germline-derived CDR1 and CDR2 are SGHRS and YFSETQ. The CDR3 is 14 amino acids. CDR3 residues: CASSFGYRDYGYTF. As DNA, the CDR3 is TGCGCCAGCAGCTTCGGTTACAGAGACTATGGCTACACCTTC.